The 2 T cell receptor beta chains below all came from one sample that was sequenced in a study of cytomegalovirus exposure and HLA in healthy donors (dated by TCRdb to the late 2010s). The library was produced with the immunoSEQ multiplex PCR assay. The multiplex PCR relied on a mix of 60 forward primers for TCR Vbeta segments and 13 reverse primers for TCR Jbeta segments. TCRdb provides this immuneACCESS table in a form limited to in-frame rearrangements. Some clones are lacking; in checked studies, under half of them reflect an unresolved V gene, and why the rest are absent is not known. The sample table contains some 180,000 clones; only one count was recorded for 70% to 85% of them. The top ten clonotypes cover roughly 1.4% of the sample. The sequenced material came from PBMCs. The source is a man younger than 35 in good health and CMV-seronegative.

The rearrangement uses TRBV7-6 and TRBJ1-1, with a possible D match to TRBD1 (5 bases). The V and J ends lost 5 bases and 4 bases respectively, with 17 bases between them. The CDR3 extends over 15 amino acids. Germline values: CDR1 SGHVS, CDR2 FNYEAQ. CDR3 bases: TGTGCCAGCAGCCCCGCTTTCGGGGGTAGCACTGAAGCTTTCTTT. It yields the protein CASSPAFGGSTEAFF.

The chain links TRBV2 to TRBJ1-1; TRBD1 aligns across 10 bases. The germline CDR1 and CDR2 sequences are SNHLY and FYNNEI. Losses at the gene ends were 7 bases for V and 4 bases for J; bases not matched to a gene: 6. The CDR3 covers 14 residues. This CDR3 is CASTRQGATTEAFF. DNA of the CDR3: TGTGCCAGCACCCGACAGGGGGCAACCACTGAAGCTTTCTTT.